The clone carrying this T cell receptor (beta chain) appeared once. The antigen is undetermined. The data derive from a study of Ad26.COV2.S vaccination and SARS-CoV-2 variants. Looking at the study overall: Donor was assigned to the Ad26.COV2.S arm of trial COV1001.

TCRdb keeps only in-frame clones here, not all; method: immunoSEQ multiplex PCR. The data show 290,000 or so clones, 87% seen once. Trimming removed 4 bases from V and 5 bases from J, with 8 bases in between. Germline loops: CDR1 SQVTM, CDR2 ANQGSEA. The CDR3 has 12 amino acids. Study-level results: Measures of TCR breadth and depth may have fallen short of total T cell responses.

Treatment described: roughly 18 received Ad26.COV2.S at low or high dose, single or two shots; about 5 received placebo; per-sample allocation not given. Each sample was drawn 63 days after the first injection (of vaccine or placebo). The sample was peripheral blood, taken in a trial of Ad26.COV2.S vaccine versus placebo. The source is a person aged 18-60 years who received the Ad26.COV2.S COVID-19 vaccine or a placebo. This chain connects TRBV29-1 to TRBJ2-2, with D possibly TRBD2 on 6 matching bases. The CDR3 region is CSVGRDTGELFF. The CDR3, as DNA: TGCAGCGTTGGGAGGGATACCGGGGAGCTGTTTTTT.